This T cell receptor beta chain stems from a study of cytomegalovirus exposure and HLA in healthy donors. The overall study: The same platform was used for the roughly 130 validation repertoires as for the 666 first-cohort repertoires, as reported in a later analysis. The study, taken as a whole, reports: According to a later analysis, TCR clusters from the first cohort tended to co-occur in the 100 to 150 validation repertoires. Many donors carried some public TCRs, although rarity characterized most TCR sequences. The listing of 150 or so TCR beta chains classed them as cytomegalovirus-associated.

In the case of this clone: Its specificity is unknown. This specimen includes other DNA sequences encoding the same CDR3.

CDR1 and CDR2 from the germline V gene are SGHRS and YFSETQ. The CDR3 extends over 14 amino acids. V was trimmed by 4 bases and J by 3 bases, leaving 12 bases between them. TCRdb keeps only in-frame clones here, not all; method: immunoSEQ multiplex PCR. The sample comprises under 350,000 clones, roughly 85% of which are singletons, and less than 1.2% rests with the top ten. The clonotype comes from a woman in her late teens or twenties in good health and CMV-seronegative. Material: PBMCs. The chain carries TRBV5-1 and TRBJ2-3; D may be TRBD1 (6 bases). CDR3 sequence reads: CASSPGQGTDTQYF. Here the CDR3 DNA reads TGCGCCAGCAGCCCCGGGCAGGGGACAGATACGCAGTATTTT.